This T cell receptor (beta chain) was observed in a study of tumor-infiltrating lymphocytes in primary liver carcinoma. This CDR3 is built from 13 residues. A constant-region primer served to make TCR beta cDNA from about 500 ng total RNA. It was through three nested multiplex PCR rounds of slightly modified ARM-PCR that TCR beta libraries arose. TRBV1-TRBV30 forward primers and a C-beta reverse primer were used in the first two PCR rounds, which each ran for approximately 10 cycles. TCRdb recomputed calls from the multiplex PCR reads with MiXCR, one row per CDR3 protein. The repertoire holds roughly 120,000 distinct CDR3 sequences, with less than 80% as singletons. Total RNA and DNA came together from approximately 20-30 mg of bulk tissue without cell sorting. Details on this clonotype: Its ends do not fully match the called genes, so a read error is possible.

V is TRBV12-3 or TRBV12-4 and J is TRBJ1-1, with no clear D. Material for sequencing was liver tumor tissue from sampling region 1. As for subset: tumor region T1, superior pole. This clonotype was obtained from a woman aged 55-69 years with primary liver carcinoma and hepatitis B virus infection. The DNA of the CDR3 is TGTGCCGGCAGTGTCAGGCAGAACACTGAAGCTTTGTTT. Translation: CAGSVRQNTEALF.